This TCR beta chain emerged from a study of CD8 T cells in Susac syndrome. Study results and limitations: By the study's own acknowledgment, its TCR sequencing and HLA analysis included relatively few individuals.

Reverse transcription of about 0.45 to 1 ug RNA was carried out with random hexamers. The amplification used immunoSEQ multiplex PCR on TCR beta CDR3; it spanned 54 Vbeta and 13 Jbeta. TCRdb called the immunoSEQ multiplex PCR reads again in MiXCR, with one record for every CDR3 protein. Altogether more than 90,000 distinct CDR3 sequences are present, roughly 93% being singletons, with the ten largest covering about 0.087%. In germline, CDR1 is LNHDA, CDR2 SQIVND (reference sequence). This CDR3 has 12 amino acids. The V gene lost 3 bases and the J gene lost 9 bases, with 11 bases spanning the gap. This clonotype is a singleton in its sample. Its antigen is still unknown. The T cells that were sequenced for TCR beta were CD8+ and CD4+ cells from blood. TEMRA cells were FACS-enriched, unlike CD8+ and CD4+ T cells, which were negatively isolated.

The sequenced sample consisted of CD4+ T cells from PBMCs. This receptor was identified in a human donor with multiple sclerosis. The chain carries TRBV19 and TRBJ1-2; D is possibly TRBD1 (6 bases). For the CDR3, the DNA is TGTGCCAGTAGTATGACAGGATGGAGCTACACCTTC. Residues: CASSMTGWSYTF.